Listed here is a single T cell receptor (beta chain). CDR1 and CDR2 from the germline V gene are MNHEY and SMNVEV (reference sequence). With 3 bases removed from V and 6 bases from J, the gap between germline ends came to 14 bases. CDR3 length: 14 residues. Per the study methods: Using reference gene primer amplification, nucleated cell counts were estimated. The protocol was immunoSEQ multiplex PCR, while the TCRdb copy is restricted to in-frame clones and leaves out a portion. That table gives V, J and clone size, and the DNA gave D and trimming. The repertoire consists of over 55,000 clones, with about 91% occurring once and the leading ten covering approximately 2.1%. The sample is drawn from a study of blood T cell repertoires in COVID-19. In the study overall: Donors in the United States, Italy and Spain gave samples during acute or convalescent COVID-19. T cells, B-cell-depleted T cells, or PBMCs provided the cDNA or gDNA that served as material.

The TCR sequence derives from a man between 60 and 75 years old with acute or convalescent COVID-19. The rearrangement joins TRBV27 to TRBJ1-1, with a tentative D call TRBD1 (5 bases). The sequencing input was peripheral blood. The CDR3, as DNA: TGTGCCAGCAGTTTTTCCAGGGCCCGGCCTGAAGCTTTCTTT. Its translation is CASSFSRARPEAFF.